Here is one TCR beta chain with its context. Antigen specificity is unknown. This specimen belongs to a study of T cell repertoires in cytomegalovirus infection. Each CDR3 protein is one row after TCRdb ran MiXCR on the reads. The table lists 640,000 or so distinct CDR3 sequences, about 30% of them singletons, with 15% to 20% in the top ten. Trimming took off 0 bases at V and 4 bases at J, with 15 bases between the two ends. The CDR3 extends over 16 amino acids. The germline V gene has CDR1 SGHAT and CDR2 FQNNGV. Points from the study as a whole: In two of eight donors, the top clonotype was HLA-C-restricted CMV-specific.

V and J are TRBV11-2 and TRBJ2-5, with D uncertain. The specimen comprised cultured PBMCs, sampled from culture after CMV antigen stimulation. The sequence was collected from a human donor in good health (CMV status not recorded). Some clones in this sample may be carry-over from other donors' samples. DNA for the CDR3: TGTGCCAGCAGCTTAGACCCCCTCGGGCGCGGAGAGACCCAGTACTTC. Its protein is CASSLDPLGRGETQYF.